This T cell receptor beta chain originates from a study of blood T cells in healthy people across ages. On the study more broadly: When template switching was applied, about one barcoded beta molecule was captured per two T cells. Regarding the study as a whole: Per million T cells, TCR beta diversity dropped about linearly as age rose.

Caucasian, healthy and from Russia, the donors were aged between 6 and 90. Extraction of total RNA produced a minimum of 5.5 micrograms from each sample. PCR was performed a second time for about 7 to 11 cycles using a sample-barcoded 5' primer and a J-beta primer mix. TCRdb re-called the 5' RACE reads with MiXCR, one entry per CDR3 protein. The sample carries 1.5 million to 2 million distinct CDR3 sequences, 40% to 55% recorded once. Notes on this clonotype: What it recognizes is unknown. Just one base apart from a much larger clone, this may be a read error.

The germline CDR1 and CDR2 sequences are SEHNR and FQNEAQ (reference sequence). Losses at the gene ends were 5 bases for V and 1 base for J; bases not matched to a gene: 3. CDR3 size: 14 residues. The chain combines TRBV7-9 with TRBJ1-1; 8 nucleotides line up with TRBD1. This clonotype originated in a woman in her forties in good health. The specimen was blood. CDR3 loop: CASSRTGTNTEAFF. CDR3 nucleotide sequence: TGTGCCAGCAGCCGGACAGGGACGAACACTGAAGCTTTCTTT.